Listed below are T cell receptor beta chains from one sample, sequenced in a study of cytomegalovirus exposure and HLA in healthy donors. Method: immunoSEQ multiplex PCR; TCRdb's copy keeps in-frame clones and lacks some. The table lists approximately 200,000 clones, about 80% of them singletons. The specimen sequenced was PBMCs. The receptor source for this set is a girl between 10 and 17 years old in good health and CMV-seronegative. The CDR3 runs from the conserved cysteine through the conserved F or W. D genes are given only for firm matches. Clone size is shown for a subset of rows, as once, few, many or a class of expanded clone.

j_call: TRBJ2-1; clone_size: -; d_call: TRBD1; v_call: TRBV9; cdr3_aa: CASSRTGYNEQFF; cdr3_nt: TGTGCCAGCAGTAGGACAGGCTACAATGAGCAGTTCTTC
j_call: TRBJ1-5; clone_size: few; d_call: -; v_call: TRBV6-1; cdr3_aa: CASSRGDQPQHF; cdr3_nt: TGTGCTAGTTCGCGCGGGGATCAGCCCCAGCATTTT
j_call: TRBJ2-3; clone_size: few; d_call: TRBD2; v_call: TRBV15; cdr3_aa: CATRDPWVAGLVGNTQYF; cdr3_nt: TGTGCCACCAGAGACCCCTGGGTAGCGGGGCTTGTTGGGAATACGCAGTATTTT
j_call: TRBJ1-2; clone_size: -; d_call: -; v_call: TRBV9; cdr3_aa: CASSRGYYGYTF; cdr3_nt: TGTGCCAGCAGCAGGGGGTACTATGGCTACACCTTC
j_call: TRBJ2-3; clone_size: -; d_call: TRBD2; v_call: TRBV4-2; cdr3_aa: CASSRKTSGGADTQYF; cdr3_nt: TGTGCCAGCAGCAGAAAGACTAGCGGGGGGGCAGATACGCAGTATTTT
j_call: TRBJ2-3; clone_size: once; d_call: TRBD2; v_call: TRBV6-1; cdr3_aa: CASSLAGSRDTQYF; cdr3_nt: TGTGCCAGCAGTCTAGCGGGGAGTCGGGATACGCAGTATTTT
j_call: TRBJ2-3; clone_size: -; d_call: TRBD2; v_call: TRBV5-4; cdr3_aa: CASSTASGGTADTQYF; cdr3_nt: TGTGCCAGCAGCACAGCTAGCGGGGGGACGGCAGATACGCAGTATTTT
j_call: TRBJ1-6; clone_size: -; d_call: -; v_call: TRBV4-1; cdr3_aa: CASSQEVTGNSPLHF; cdr3_nt: TGCGCCAGCAGCCAAGAAGTAACGGGGAATTCACCCCTCCACTTT
j_call: TRBJ2-7; clone_size: -; d_call: TRBD2; v_call: TRBV29-1; cdr3_aa: CSVARGVEGYEQYF; cdr3_nt: TGCAGCGTTGCTCGGGGGGTAGAGGGCTACGAGCAGTACTTC
j_call: TRBJ1-2; clone_size: -; d_call: -; v_call: TRBV18; cdr3_aa: CASSRSQGTYGYTF; cdr3_nt: TGTGCCAGCTCACGATCTCAGGGGACCTATGGCTACACCTTC
j_call: TRBJ1-5; clone_size: -; d_call: -; v_call: TRBV2; cdr3_aa: CASSEGGRGLARFNQPQHF; cdr3_nt: TGTGCCAGCAGTGAGGGGGGACGAGGACTAGCCCGATTCAATCAGCCCCAGCATTTT
j_call: TRBJ1-5; clone_size: -; d_call: TRBD1; v_call: TRBV6-1; cdr3_aa: CASSEATGNIQPQHF; cdr3_nt: TGTGCCAGCAGTGAAGCGACAGGGAACATTCAGCCCCAGCATTTT
j_call: TRBJ2-6; clone_size: -; d_call: -; v_call: TRBV5-4; cdr3_aa: CASSLVAGSGANVLTF; cdr3_nt: TGTGCCAGCAGCTTGGTCGCCGGTTCTGGGGCCAACGTCCTGACTTTC
j_call: TRBJ1-2; clone_size: -; d_call: TRBD1; v_call: TRBV10-3; cdr3_aa: CAISDRLTGFYGYTF; cdr3_nt: TGTGCCATCAGTGATCGGTTGACAGGGTTCTATGGCTACACCTTC
j_call: TRBJ1-1; clone_size: -; d_call: -; v_call: TRBV21-1; cdr3_aa: CASSKVISGSLNTFGYAAFF; cdr3_nt: TGTGCCAGCAGCAAAGTTATATCGGGTAGCCTTAACACTTTCGGGTATGCAGCTTTCTTT
j_call: TRBJ2-5; clone_size: -; d_call: -; v_call: TRBV5-6; cdr3_aa: CASSLGEETQYF; cdr3_nt: TGTGCCAGCAGCTTGGGAGAAGAGACCCAGTACTTC
j_call: TRBJ1-5; clone_size: -; d_call: -; v_call: TRBV18; cdr3_aa: CASSPASRGSDSNQPQHF; cdr3_nt: TGTGCCAGCTCACCAGCGTCTAGGGGGTCGGATAGCAATCAGCCCCAGCATTTT
j_call: TRBJ1-1; clone_size: -; d_call: -; v_call: TRBV7-6; cdr3_aa: CASKRDWGAAEAFF; cdr3_nt: TGTGCCAGCAAACGAGATTGGGGCGCGGCTGAAGCTTTCTTT
j_call: TRBJ1-3; clone_size: -; d_call: TRBD1; v_call: TRBV6-1; cdr3_aa: CASSEIRGQNSGNTIYF; cdr3_nt: TGTGCCAGCAGTGAAATTCGGGGACAGAACTCTGGAAACACCATATATTTT
j_call: TRBJ1-5; clone_size: -; d_call: TRBD1; v_call: TRBV30; cdr3_aa: CAWGADRVSQHF; cdr3_nt: TGTGCCTGGGGTGCCGACAGGGTCTCGCAGCATTTT
j_call: TRBJ2-1; clone_size: -; d_call: TRBD2; v_call: TRBV5-1; cdr3_aa: CASSPKTSGRVSSYNEQFF; cdr3_nt: TGCGCCAGCAGCCCCAAGACTAGCGGGAGGGTAAGCTCCTACAATGAGCAGTTCTTC
j_call: TRBJ2-7; clone_size: -; d_call: -; v_call: TRBV5-1; cdr3_aa: CASSLIGVLYEQYF; cdr3_nt: TGCGCCAGCAGCTTGATCGGGGTCTTGTACGAGCAGTACTTC
j_call: TRBJ2-7; clone_size: few; d_call: -; v_call: TRBV7-9; cdr3_aa: CASSQGSYEQYF; cdr3_nt: TGTGCCAGCAGCCAGGGATCCTACGAGCAGTACTTC
j_call: TRBJ2-2; clone_size: -; d_call: -; v_call: TRBV19; cdr3_aa: CASRPPQGFAGELFF; cdr3_nt: TGTGCCAGTAGGCCGCCTCAGGGGTTCGCCGGGGAGCTGTTTTTT
j_call: TRBJ2-3; clone_size: -; d_call: -; v_call: TRBV19; cdr3_aa: CASSRLSFTDTQYF; cdr3_nt: TGTGCCAGTAGTAGGCTGTCATTCACAGATACGCAGTATTTT
j_call: TRBJ1-6; clone_size: -; d_call: -; v_call: TRBV21-1; cdr3_aa: CASTGERSSYNSPLHF; cdr3_nt: TGTGCCAGTACCGGGGAACGGAGCTCCTATAATTCACCCCTCCACTTT
j_call: TRBJ2-3; clone_size: -; d_call: -; v_call: TRBV19; cdr3_aa: CASSTGITDTQYF; cdr3_nt: TGTGCCAGTAGTACAGGAATCACAGATACGCAGTATTTT
j_call: TRBJ2-5; clone_size: -; d_call: TRBD1; v_call: TRBV2; cdr3_aa: CASSVYWTGIGQETQYF; cdr3_nt: TGTGCCAGCAGTGTATATTGGACAGGGATTGGACAAGAGACCCAGTACTTC
j_call: TRBJ2-6; clone_size: -; d_call: -; v_call: TRBV6-4; cdr3_aa: CASQLNSGANVLTF; cdr3_nt: TGTGCCAGCCAACTAAACTCTGGGGCCAACGTCCTGACTTTC
j_call: TRBJ2-2; clone_size: -; d_call: TRBD1; v_call: TRBV6-1; cdr3_aa: CASSLTGGNTGELFF; cdr3_nt: TGTGCCAGCAGCCTGACAGGGGGCAATACCGGGGAGCTGTTTTTT
j_call: TRBJ2-7; clone_size: -; d_call: TRBD1; v_call: TRBV10-1; cdr3_aa: CASSESGTGVSYEQYF; cdr3_nt: TGCGCCAGCAGTGAGTCTGGGACAGGTGTGTCCTACGAGCAGTACTTC
j_call: TRBJ1-4; clone_size: -; d_call: -; v_call: TRBV30; cdr3_aa: CAWSTGSVDEKLFF; cdr3_nt: TGTGCCTGGAGTACGGGGAGTGTTGATGAAAAACTGTTTTTT
j_call: TRBJ2-1; clone_size: many; d_call: TRBD1; v_call: TRBV6-1; cdr3_aa: CASSVRGLLGNEQFF; cdr3_nt: TGTGCCAGCAGTGTCAGGGGGCTACTCGGGAATGAGCAGTTCTTC
j_call: TRBJ1-1; clone_size: -; d_call: -; v_call: TRBV10-3; cdr3_aa: CAISEWGGRQGNTEAFF; cdr3_nt: TGTGCCATCAGTGAGTGGGGGGGCAGGCAGGGGAACACTGAAGCTTTCTTT
j_call: TRBJ1-1; clone_size: -; d_call: -; v_call: TRBV6-5; cdr3_aa: CASSYSPEVLNTEAFF; cdr3_nt: TGTGCCAGCAGTTACTCGCCGGAGGTCTTGAACACTGAAGCTTTCTTT
j_call: TRBJ1-2; clone_size: -; d_call: TRBD1; v_call: TRBV4-3; cdr3_aa: CASSQAMRPGGTGGYGYTF; cdr3_nt: TGCGCCAGCAGCCAAGCGATGAGGCCAGGGGGGACAGGGGGCTATGGCTACACCTTC
j_call: TRBJ2-3; clone_size: once; d_call: TRBD1; v_call: TRBV6-5; cdr3_aa: CASSPRTGGGDTQYF; cdr3_nt: TGTGCCAGCAGCCCTAGGACAGGGGGAGGGGATACGCAGTATTTT
j_call: TRBJ1-4; clone_size: -; d_call: TRBD1; v_call: TRBV4-1; cdr3_aa: CASSLSGQGKRDEKLFF; cdr3_nt: TGCGCCAGCAGCCTTTCGGGACAGGGGAAAAGGGATGAAAAACTGTTTTTT
j_call: TRBJ1-6; clone_size: once; d_call: -; v_call: TRBV18; cdr3_aa: CASSGEGGPLHF; cdr3_nt: TGTGCCAGCTCGGGGGAGGGAGGTCCCCTCCACTTT
j_call: TRBJ1-4; clone_size: -; d_call: TRBD1; v_call: TRBV19; cdr3_aa: CATRDRGRRIEKLFF; cdr3_nt: TGTGCCACCCGGGACAGGGGGCGCCGGATTGAAAAACTGTTTTTT
j_call: TRBJ1-1; clone_size: -; d_call: -; v_call: TRBV27; cdr3_aa: CASSLDLNMNTEAFF; cdr3_nt: TGTGCCAGCAGTTTAGATCTGAACATGAACACTGAAGCTTTCTTT
j_call: TRBJ2-5; clone_size: -; d_call: TRBD1; v_call: TRBV7-2; cdr3_aa: CASSSGQGRETQYF; cdr3_nt: TGTGCCAGCAGCTCTGGACAGGGGCGGGAGACCCAGTACTTC